The rows below give T cell receptor beta chains drawn from one sample of a study of cytomegalovirus exposure and HLA in healthy donors. Some clones are missing from TCRdb's copy, which holds only in-frame ones; the method was immunoSEQ multiplex PCR. Of about 190,000 clones listed, roughly 80% were seen once; the top ten hold roughly 1.6%. Sequences were obtained from PBMCs. The origin of the receptors is a woman under 30 in good health and CMV-seronegative. CDR3s include the opening cysteine and the closing phenylalanine or tryptophan. The order of the fields is V gene, J gene, CDR3 length, D gene, clone size, CDR3 DNA, CDR3 protein. A D gene is named only where the DNA matches it firmly. The size field is filled for only some rows; it gives once, few, many or a size class.

TRBV11-2	TRBJ1-1	13	-	few	TGTGCCAGCAGCTTATATAGTTTGGAAGAGGTAATCTTT	CASSLYSLEEVIF
TRBV21-1	TRBJ1-2	13	-	few	TGTGCCAGCACAGGGGACCGTTTGTATGGCTACACCTTC	CASTGDRLYGYTF
TRBV27	TRBJ2-1	15	TRBD2	-	TGTGCCAGCAGTTTACTGGCCCCAGGGAGGGAGGAGCAGTTCTTC	CASSLLAPGREEQFF
TRBV2	TRBJ2-1	15	TRBD1	-	TGTGCCAGCAGTGAAGACAGGGGCCTCTACAATGAGCAGTTCTTC	CASSEDRGLYNEQFF
TRBV7-9	TRBJ2-4	14	TRBD1	-	TGTGCCAGCAGCTATGGACAGGGGAGGGACATTCAGTACTTC	CASSYGQGRDIQYF
TRBV16	TRBJ1-1	18	TRBD1	-	TGTGCCAGCAGCCAATTCCCCCGGGATGAGGGGGCGAACACTGAAGCTTTCTTT	CASSQFPRDEGANTEAFF
TRBV9	TRBJ2-7	16	-	few	TGTGCCAGCAGCGTAGGCCTCGCGGCTGATCCCTACGAGCAGTACTTC	CASSVGLAADPYEQYF
TRBV9	TRBJ2-2	12	-	-	TGTGCCAGCAGCCCCCATACCGGGGAGCTGTTTTTT	CASSPHTGELFF
TRBV5-6	TRBJ2-7	14	-	-	TGTGCCAGCAGCTTGGTTGGCGGTTCCTACGAGCAGTACTTC	CASSLVGGSYEQYF
TRBV19	TRBJ2-7	16	TRBD2	-	TGTGCCAGTAGTGGGATTACTAGCGGGAGTAAGGACGAGCAGTACTTC	CASSGITSGSKDEQYF
TRBV10-1	TRBJ2-2	16	-	few	TGCGCCAGCAGTGAAGGGGCAAGTAGGAACACCGGGGAGCTGTTTTTT	CASSEGASRNTGELFF
TRBV5-1	TRBJ2-1	17	TRBD2	-	TGCGCCAGCAGCTTGGTTCGACTAGCGGGGGGGTTGAATGAGCAGTTCTTC	CASSLVRLAGGLNEQFF
TRBV27	TRBJ2-1	14	-	-	TGTGCCAGCCGATGGGGAGCGGGCCTGAATGAGCAGTTCTTC	CASRWGAGLNEQFF
TRBV9	TRBJ2-6	16	-	-	TGTGCCAGCAGCCCGGGACTCCTGTCTGGGGCCAACGTCCTGACTTTC	CASSPGLLSGANVLTF
TRBV5-6	TRBJ2-1	13	-	-	TGTGCCAGCAGCCGACAGAACTACAATGAGCAGTTCTTC	CASSRQNYNEQFF
TRBV2	TRBJ1-5	16	-	-	TGTGCCAGCAGAGCCCCGCAGGGGTATAGCAATCAGCCCCAGCATTTT	CASRAPQGYSNQPQHF
TRBV10-3	TRBJ1-2	17	TRBD1	-	TGTGCCATCAGTGGATCCGGGACAGGGGGCGCAGACTATGGCTACACCTTC	CAISGSGTGGADYGYTF
TRBV6-1	TRBJ2-2	15	TRBD2	-	TGTGCCAGCACGGATGGGGGGGCGAACACCGGGGAGCTGTTTTTT	CASTDGGANTGELFF
TRBV6-5	TRBJ1-2	14	-	few	TGTGCCAGCAGTTACGCTGGGGGCAAGAATGGCTACACCTTC	CASSYAGGKNGYTF
TRBV6-1	TRBJ1-3	13	-	-	TGTGCCAGCAGTCTCTCCGCTGGAAACACCATATATTTT	CASSLSAGNTIYF
TRBV11-2	TRBJ1-2	12	TRBD1	-	TGTGCCAGCAGCGTTCAGGGGGCTGGCTACACCTTC	CASSVQGAGYTF
TRBV6-1	TRBJ2-2	16	-	-	TGTGCCAGCAGTGAAGGACTAGGGGTAATCTTCGGGGAGCTGTTTTTT	CASSEGLGVIFGELFF
TRBV12-5	TRBJ2-5	16	TRBD2	once	TGTGCTAGTGGTTTGGTTACTAGCGGAGAACAAGAGACCCAGTACTTC	CASGLVTSGEQETQYF
TRBV18	TRBJ1-6	17	-	few	TGTGCCAGCTCACCCCAGGGTTTAAGCTCCTATAATTCACCCCTCCACTTT	CASSPQGLSSYNSPLHF
TRBV2	TRBJ1-1	12	-	once	TGTGCCGCTGGCGGGGGTGACACTGAAGCTTTCTTT	CAAGGGDTEAFF
TRBV28	TRBJ1-2	13	-	few	TGTGCCAGCAGTTTCGGGGGAAACTATGGCTACACCTTC	CASSFGGNYGYTF
TRBV5-8	TRBJ2-5	18	TRBD2	-	TGTGCCAGCAGCCCCACCTATAAAGCGGGGGTTGCAAAAGAGACCCAGTACTTC	CASSPTYKAGVAKETQYF